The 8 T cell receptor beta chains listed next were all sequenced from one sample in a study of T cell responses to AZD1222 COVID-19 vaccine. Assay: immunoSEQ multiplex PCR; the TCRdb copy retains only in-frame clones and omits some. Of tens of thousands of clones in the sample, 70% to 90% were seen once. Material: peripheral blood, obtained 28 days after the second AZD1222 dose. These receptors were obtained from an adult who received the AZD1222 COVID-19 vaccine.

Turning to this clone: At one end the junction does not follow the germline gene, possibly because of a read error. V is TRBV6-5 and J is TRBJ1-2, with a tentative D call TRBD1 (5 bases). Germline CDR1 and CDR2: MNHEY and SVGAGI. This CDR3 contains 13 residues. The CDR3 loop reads CASSYYDSGGYTF. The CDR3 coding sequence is TGTGCCAGCAGCTACTATGACAGTGGCGGCTACACCTTC.

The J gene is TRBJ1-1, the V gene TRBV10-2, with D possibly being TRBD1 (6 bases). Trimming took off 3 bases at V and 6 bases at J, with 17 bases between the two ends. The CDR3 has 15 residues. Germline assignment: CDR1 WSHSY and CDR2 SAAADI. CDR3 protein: CASSDFPGALAEAFF. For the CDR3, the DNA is TGCGCCAGCAGTGATTTTCCAGGGGCCTTGGCTGAAGCTTTCTTT.

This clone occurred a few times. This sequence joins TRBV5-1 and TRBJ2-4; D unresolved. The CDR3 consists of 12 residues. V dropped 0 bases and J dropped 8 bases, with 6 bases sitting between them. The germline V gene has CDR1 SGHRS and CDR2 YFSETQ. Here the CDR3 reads CASSLDRDIQYF. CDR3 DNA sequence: TGCGCCAGCAGCTTGGATAGGGACATTCAGTACTTC. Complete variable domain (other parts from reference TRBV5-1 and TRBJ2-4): KAGVTQTPRYLIKTRGQQVTLSCSPISGHRSVSWYQQTPGQGLQFLFEYFSETQRNKGNFPGRFSGRQFSNSRSEMNVSTLELGDSALYLCASSLDRDIQYFGAGTRLSVL.

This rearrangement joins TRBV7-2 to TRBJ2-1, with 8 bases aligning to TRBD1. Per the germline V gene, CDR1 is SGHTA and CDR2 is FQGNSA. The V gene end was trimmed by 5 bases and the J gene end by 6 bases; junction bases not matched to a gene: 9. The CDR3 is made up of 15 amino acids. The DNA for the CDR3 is TGTGCCAGCAGCCTAGAGCTAGACAGGGGCAATGAGCAGTTCTTC. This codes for CASSLELDRGNEQFF.

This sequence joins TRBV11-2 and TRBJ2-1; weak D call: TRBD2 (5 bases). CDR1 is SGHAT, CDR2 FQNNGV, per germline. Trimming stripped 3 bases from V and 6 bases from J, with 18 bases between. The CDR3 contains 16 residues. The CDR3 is CASSFRRGSGSNEQFF. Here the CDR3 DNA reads TGTGCCAGCAGCTTCCGGCGCGGCTCGGGGAGCAATGAGCAGTTCTTC.

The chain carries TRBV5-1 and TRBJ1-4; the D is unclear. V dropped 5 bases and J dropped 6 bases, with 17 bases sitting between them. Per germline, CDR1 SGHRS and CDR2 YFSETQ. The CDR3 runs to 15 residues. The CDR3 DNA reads TGCGCCAGCAGGGCGAGAGGCCCCCGAGATGAAAAACTGTTTTTT. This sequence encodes CASRARGPRDEKLFF.

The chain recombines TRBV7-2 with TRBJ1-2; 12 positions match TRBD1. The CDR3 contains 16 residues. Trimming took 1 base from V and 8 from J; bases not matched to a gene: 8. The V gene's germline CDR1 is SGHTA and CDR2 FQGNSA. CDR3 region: CASSLEGQGAGRGYTF. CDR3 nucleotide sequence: TGTGCCAGCAGCTTAGAGGGACAGGGGGCGGGAAGAGGCTACACCTTC.

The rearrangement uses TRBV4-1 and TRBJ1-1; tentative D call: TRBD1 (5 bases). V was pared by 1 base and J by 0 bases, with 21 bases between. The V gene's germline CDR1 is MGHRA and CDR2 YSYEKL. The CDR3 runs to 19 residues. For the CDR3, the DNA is TGCGCCAGCAGCCAAGCCCCCCGGGGCGGAATAACCATGAACACTGAAGCTTTCTTT. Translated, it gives CASSQAPRGGITMNTEAFF.